One and the same sample provided the 26 T cell receptor beta chains below, sequenced in a study of human T cells and chemical hapten exposure. This sample's time point: patch test 1, 2 weeks after DPC sensitization. Treatment indicated: therapeutic diphenylcyclopropenone sensitization with weekly scalp DPC. TCRdb called the RACE reads again in MiXCR, with one record for every CDR3 protein. This table has about 340,000 distinct CDR3 sequences, 5.5% to 8% appearing once. Sequencing was performed on whole blood, taken in connection with sensitization to the hapten diphenylcyclopropenone (DPC). The receptors come from a young woman with alopecia areata. Some clones in this sample may be carry-over from other donors' samples.

The chain has TRBV6-2 or TRBV6-3 and TRBJ2-7; D is ambiguous. V dropped 0 bases and J dropped 4 bases, with 4 bases sitting between them. The CDR3 loop spans 12 amino acids. The germline V gene encodes CDR1 MNHEY and CDR2 SVGEGT. In DNA form, the CDR3 reads TGTGCCAGCAGTTACTCGACGTACGAGCAGTACTTC. Translated: CASSYSTYEQYF.

The chain uses TRBV5-1 and TRBJ1-2; TRBD1 aligns across 9 bases. In germline, CDR1 is SGHRS, CDR2 YFSETQ. The CDR3 extends over 13 amino acids. V lost 6 bases to trimming and J lost 2 bases; unmatched junction nucleotides: 2. The CDR3 bases are TGCGCCAGCAATGACAGGGGGAACTATGGCTACACCTTC. This codes for CASNDRGNYGYTF.

J is TRBJ2-7 and V is TRBV3-1; the D is unclear. The CDR3 loop spans 11 amino acids. The germline CDR1 and CDR2 sequences are LGHDT and YNNKEL (reference sequence). Between the trimmed V and J ends, which lost 4 bases and 6 bases, there was a span of 7 bases. In nucleotides, the CDR3 is TGTGCCAGCAGCCGAAAGGGCGAGCAGTACTTC. Translated, it gives CASSRKGEQYF.

The CDR3, as DNA: TGTGCCAGCAGTTCGCCGGGATTAGGGGAGACCCAGTACTTC. Translated: CASSSPGLGETQYF. The chain is built from TRBV12-3 or TRBV12-4 and TRBJ2-5; tentatively, D is TRBD2 (5 bases). The V gene lost 4 bases and the J gene lost 5 bases, with 14 bases spanning the gap. The length of the CDR3 is 14 residues.

The sample holds a few counts of this clonotype. The rearrangement uses TRBV27 and TRBJ1-1; D ambiguous. Trimming pared 6 bases from V and 0 bases from J, leaving 11 bases between. CDR3 size: 14 residues. Germline-derived CDR1 and CDR2 are MNHEY and SMNVEV (reference sequence). The CDR3 protein is CASRSSTLNTEAFF. CDR3 in DNA: TGTGCCAGCAGAAGCAGCACACTGAACACTGAAGCTTTCTTT.

This clonotype has a handful of counts. The chain carries TRBV12-3 or TRBV12-4 and TRBJ2-5; no firm D call. The CDR3 is 14 residues long. The V end lost 6 bases, the J end lost 5 bases, and 16 bases lay between the germline ends. The CDR3 sequence is CASSPLTRPETQYF. CDR3 nucleotides: TGTGCCAGCAGCCCGCTGACGCGCCCCGAGACCCAGTACTTC.

This clonotype was picked up many times. The chain couples TRBV12-3 or TRBV12-4 to TRBJ2-7; 9 nucleotides agree with TRBD2. CDR3 length: 15 amino acids. The V segment lost 3 bases and the J segment 0 bases; nucleotides outside the gene matches: 3. The CDR3 protein is CASSFVAGASYEQYF. CDR3 coding DNA: TGTGCCAGCAGTTTTGTAGCGGGGGCCTCCTACGAGCAGTACTTC.

This clonotype was detected many times. The chain uses TRBV21-1 and TRBJ2-2. TRBV21-1 is given as a pseudogene. CDR3 length: 17 amino acids. For the CDR3, the DNA is TGTGCCAGCAGCAAAGTCATGCCGACTCTGAACACCGGGGAGCTGTTTTTT. It is translated as CASSKVMPTLNTGELFF.

The V gene is TRBV20-1, the J gene TRBJ2-7, with D tentatively TRBD2 (5 bases). CDR1 DFQATT and CDR2 SNEGSKA come from the germline V gene (reference sequence). The CDR3 totals 14 residues. Trimming pared 0 bases from V and 4 bases from J, leaving 13 bases between. The CDR3 nucleotides are TGCAGTGCTAGAGAACCGGGGTCCGAATACGAGCAGTACTTC. Its translation: CSAREPGSEYEQYF.

This clonotype has only a few counts. This rearrangement joins TRBV6-5 to TRBJ2-5; D possibly uses TRBD1 or TRBD2 (5 bases each). CDR1 is MNHEY, CDR2 SVGAGI, per germline. Trimming left V 4 bases short and J 1 base short, with 19 bases between. The CDR3 extends over 17 amino acids. CDR3 in amino acids: CASSSPQTGTFQETQYF. DNA for the CDR3: TGTGCCAGCAGTTCCCCACAGACCGGGACGTTCCAAGAGACCCAGTACTTC.

This clonotype appeared a few times. The chain recombines TRBV28 with TRBJ1-5; D ambiguous. V was trimmed by 4 bases and J by 6 bases, leaving 7 bases between them. The CDR3 extends over 12 amino acids. Germline V gene sequence: CDR1 MDHEN, CDR2 SYDVKM. The CDR3 reads CASSSGSQPQHF. The CDR3 bases are TGTGCCAGCAGTTCTGGGAGTCAGCCCCAGCATTTT.

This clonotype was detected only a few times. V is TRBV27 and J is TRBJ1-4, with D uncertain. V gave up 5 bases and J gave up 9 bases, with 16 bases separating them. Germline CDR1 reads MNHEY; CDR2 reads SMNVEV (reference sequence). CDR3 size: 14 residues. The CDR3 reads CASSPAGWGKKLFF. The CDR3 nucleotides read TGTGCCAGCAGTCCTGCGGGGTGGGGTAAAAAACTGTTTTTT.

This clonotype was detected only a few times. The V call is TRBV27, the J call TRBJ2-5, with TRBD1 as a possible D gene (6 bases). Germline CDR1 reads MNHEY; CDR2 reads SMNVEV (reference sequence). Trimming stripped 11 bases from V and 1 base from J, with 11 bases between. This CDR3 comprises 12 residues. In nucleotides, the CDR3 is TGTGCCGAGGGGGTATTCCAAGAGACCCAGTACTTC. Translation gives CAEGVFQETQYF.

There are many counts of this clonotype. The CDR3 sequence is CASSQEEGRTDTQYF. The CDR3 coding sequence is TGTGCCAGCAGCCAAGAGGAGGGGCGGACAGATACGCAGTATTTT. The gene calls are TRBV4-2 and TRBJ2-3, with D possibly being TRBD2 (6 bases). Trimming removed 0 bases at V and 3 bases at J, with 10 bases between. The germline V gene has CDR1 LGHNA and CDR2 YNFKEQ. This CDR3 region has 15 residues.

The rearrangement uses TRBV4-2 and TRBJ2-7, with TRBD1 matching over 10 bases. The CDR3 contains 15 residues. CDR1 is LGHNA, CDR2 YNFKEQ, per germline. The V gene end was trimmed by 4 bases and the J gene end by 0 bases; junction bases not matched to a gene: 3. CDR3 loop: CASSPRTGGSYEQYF. CDR3 bases: TGTGCCAGCAGCCCCCGGACAGGGGGCTCCTACGAGCAGTACTTC.

V and J are TRBV6-2 or TRBV6-3 and TRBJ1-5; TRBD1 agrees at 9 bases. This CDR3 has 16 residues. V lost 6 bases and J lost 6; bases outside the gene matches: 12. Germline values: CDR1 MNHEY, CDR2 SVGEGT. Written as DNA, the CDR3 is TGTGCCAGCAGGTCCCTATGGGACAGGGAGGGTCAGCCCCAGCATTTT. It codes for CASRSLWDREGQPQHF.

This clonotype was counted at least ten times. The chain couples TRBV6-2 or TRBV6-3 to TRBJ2-3; 12 bases are a match to TRBD2. The germline CDR1 and CDR2 sequences are MNHEY and SVGEGT. V gave up 5 bases and J gave up 1 base; unmatched junction bases: 10. CDR3 size: 18 residues. The CDR3 bases are TGTGCCAGCAGTACCACTAGCGGGGGGCCCACTGGCACAGATACGCAGTATTTT. This gives the protein CASSTTSGGPTGTDTQYF.

This clonotype was recorded many times. The chain carries TRBV7-2 and TRBJ1-1; D call uncertain. The CDR3 loop spans 16 amino acids. V was clipped by 5 bases and J by 4 bases, with 20 bases between them. Germline lookup yields CDR1 SGHTA and CDR2 FQGNSA. The CDR3 coding sequence is TGTGCCAGCAGCAATGACCGATCGCCTAAGGGCACTGAAGCTTTCTTT. Its protein is CASSNDRSPKGTEAFF.

This clonotype was found a few times. The rearrangement links TRBV6-5 to TRBJ2-3, with TRBD2 matching 10 bases. Germline CDR1 MNHEY, CDR2 SVGAGI. The CDR3 is made up of 15 amino acids. J was trimmed by 6 bases and V by 5 bases; bases with no gene match: 8. The CDR3 bases are TGTGCCAGCAGTCTTAGCGGGGGGCTGAGTGATACGCAGTATTTT. Encoded protein: CASSLSGGLSDTQYF.

In this sample, this clonotype turned up many times. The rearrangement links TRBV20-1 to TRBJ1-5; 8 positions match TRBD1. Trimming removed 6 bases from V and 3 bases from J; junction bases left unmatched: 7. This CDR3 has 14 amino acids. Germline V gene data show CDR1 as DFQATT and CDR2 as SNEGSKA (reference sequence). CDR3 sequence reads: CSAQGQVINQPQHF. CDR3 sequence (DNA): TGCAGTGCCCAGGGACAGGTAATCAATCAGCCCCAGCATTTT.

This clonotype was seen a handful of times. This chain connects TRBV29-1 to TRBJ1-1; D not resolved. This CDR3 region has 12 residues. The V gene lost 6 bases and the J gene lost 1 base, with 9 bases spanning the gap. Germline V gene sequence: CDR1 SQVTM, CDR2 ANQGSEA. DNA of the CDR3: TGCAGCGTGAGACACCCGAACACTGAAGCTTTCTTT. Its protein product is CSVRHPNTEAFF.

This clonotype was seen at least ten times. V is TRBV11-2 and J is TRBJ1-1, with D unclear. V was shortened by 2 bases and J by 4 bases, with 8 bases between the two germline ends. CDR1 is SGHAT, CDR2 FQNNGV, per germline. The CDR3 spans 13 residues. This CDR3 reads CASSLPGGTEAFF. The DNA for the CDR3 is TGTGCCAGCAGCTTACCGGGAGGCACTGAAGCTTTCTTT.

The rearrangement links TRBV5-1 to TRBJ1-4; 12 bases agree with TRBD1. The germline V gene has CDR1 SGHRS and CDR2 YFSETQ. The CDR3 has 17 residues. V gave up 4 bases and J gave up 8 bases; unmatched junction bases: 12. CDR3 sequence (DNA): TGCGCCAGCAGCCAGGGCCATCCGGGACAGGGGGCGGAAAAACTGTTTTTT. Translating gives CASSQGHPGQGAEKLFF.

The chain recombines TRBV6-5 with TRBJ1-6; TRBD1 is a possible D gene (5 bases). Germline loops: CDR1 MNHEY, CDR2 SVGAGI. The CDR3 has 15 residues. V lost 6 bases, J lost 9 bases, and 18 bases lay in between. The chain's CDR3 is CASSEYGGEVSPLHF. Here the CDR3 DNA reads TGTGCCAGCAGCGAATACGGAGGGGAGGTTTCACCCCTCCACTTT.

This clonotype has at least ten counts. The rearrangement uses TRBV12-3 or TRBV12-4 and TRBJ2-3; 8 positions match TRBD1. V gave up 4 bases and J gave up 14 bases; unmatched junction bases: 8. The CDR3 is 12 amino acids. CDR3 region: CASSSQGAPAYF. In DNA form, the CDR3 reads TGTGCCAGCAGTTCGCAGGGGGCCCCCGCGTATTTT.

This clonotype was seen only a few times. The V and J genes are TRBV27 and TRBJ1-6; D perhaps matches TRBD1 (6 bases). This CDR3 comprises 17 residues. Germline-derived CDR1 and CDR2 are MNHEY and SMNVEV (reference sequence). The V end was cut by 0 bases, the J end by 0 bases, with 9 bases between. CDR3 in amino acids: CASSLSQGFSYNSPLHF. CDR3 bases: TGTGCCAGCAGTTTATCACAGGGATTCTCCTATAATTCACCCCTCCACTTT.